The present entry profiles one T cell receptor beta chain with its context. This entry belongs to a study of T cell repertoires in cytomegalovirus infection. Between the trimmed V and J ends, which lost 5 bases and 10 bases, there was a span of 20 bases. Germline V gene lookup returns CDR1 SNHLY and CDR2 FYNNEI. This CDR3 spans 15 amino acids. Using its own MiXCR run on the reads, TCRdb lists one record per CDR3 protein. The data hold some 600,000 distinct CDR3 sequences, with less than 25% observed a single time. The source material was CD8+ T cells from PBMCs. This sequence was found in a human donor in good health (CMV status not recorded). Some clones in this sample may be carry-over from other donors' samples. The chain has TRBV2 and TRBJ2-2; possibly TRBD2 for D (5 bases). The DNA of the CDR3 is TGTGCCAGCAGTTACCCACTAGAACGAGCCGTGGAGCTGTTTTTT. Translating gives CASSYPLERAVELFF. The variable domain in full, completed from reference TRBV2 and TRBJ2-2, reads EPEVTQTPSHQVTQMGQEVILRCVPISNHLYFYWYRQILGQKVEFLVSFYNNEISEKSEIFDDQFSVERPDGSNFTLKIRSTKLEDSAMYFCASSYPLERAVELFFGEGSRLTVL.